The 11 T cell receptor beta chains given below trace back to one sample, sequenced in a study of cytomegalovirus exposure and HLA in healthy donors. The repertoire was sequenced with immunoSEQ multiplex PCR; TCRdb's copy has only in-frame clones and lacks some. The sample lists 100,000 to 150,000 clones, around nine tenths occurring once. Sequencing was done on a sample of PBMCs. All receptors come from a man aged 30 to 39 in good health and CMV-seronegative.

The chain joins TRBV23-1 to TRBJ2-5; maybe TRBD1 (5 bases). TRBV23-1 is an open reading frame whose function is uncertain. The V end was cut by 7 bases, the J end by 0 bases, with 30 bases between. The CDR3 totals 20 residues. The CDR3 loop is CASNGPIAGASATYQETQYF. In DNA form, the CDR3 reads TGCGCCAGCAATGGGCCAATTGCTGGGGCATCAGCAACATACCAAGAGACCCAGTACTTC.

This chain uses TRBV7-6 with TRBJ2-1; TRBD2 agrees at 12 bases. The V gene's germline CDR1 is SGHVS and CDR2 FNYEAQ. The CDR3 covers 15 residues. J was trimmed by 5 bases and V by 5 bases; bases with no gene match: 4. The CDR3, as DNA: TGTGCCAGCAGCAGGACTAGCGGGACCCACAATGAGCAGTTCTTC. Residues: CASSRTSGTHNEQFF.

This chain connects TRBV7-2 to TRBJ2-3, with D possibly matching TRBD2 (6 bases). V lost 1 base, J lost 0 bases, and 8 bases lay in between. CDR3 length equals 15 residues. Germline CDR1 reads SGHTA; CDR2 reads FQGNSA. For the CDR3, the DNA is TGTGCCAGCAGCTTAGACGGGACTAGCACAGATACGCAGTATTTT. It is translated as CASSLDGTSTDTQYF.

The rearrangement links TRBV5-1 to TRBJ1-1; 10 bases match TRBD1. Trimming removed 4 bases from V and 1 base from J; junction bases left unmatched: 19. Germline assignment: CDR1 SGHRS and CDR2 YFSETQ. This CDR3 has 20 amino acids. The CDR3 reads CASSLPFGDRGIIRNTEAFF. In DNA, the CDR3 is TGCGCCAGCAGCCTGCCGTTTGGGGACAGGGGTATTATTAGGAACACTGAAGCTTTCTTT.

V and J are TRBV30 and TRBJ1-1, with 9 bases fitting TRBD1. The ends lost 5 bases at V and 6 bases at J; junction bases unmatched: 10. The CDR3 extends over 14 amino acids. Germline CDR1 reads GTSNPN; CDR2 reads SVGIG (reference sequence). Here the CDR3 reads CAWAVRQGESEAFF. The CDR3 DNA is TGTGCCTGGGCGGTACGACAGGGGGAGTCTGAAGCTTTCTTT.

This chain links TRBV27 with TRBJ1-5, with D possibly being TRBD1 (5 bases). The V gene's germline CDR1 is MNHEY and CDR2 SMNVEV (reference sequence). The CDR3 has 15 residues. Deletions cut 5 bases from V and 7 bases from J, with 18 bases between. The CDR3 DNA follows: TGTGCCAGCAGTCCACCCCCAGGGATAGGACAGCCCCAGCATTTT. Protein: CASSPPPGIGQPQHF.

This chain joins TRBV10-3 and TRBJ2-1, with D possibly matching TRBD1 (6 bases). In germline, CDR1 is ENHRY, CDR2 SYGVKD. The V end was cut by 5 bases, the J end by 4 bases, with 9 bases between. The CDR3 is 13 amino acids. The CDR3 loop reads CAISSDRYNEQFF. The CDR3 nucleotides read TGTGCCATCAGTAGTGACAGGTACAATGAGCAGTTCTTC.

This clone was seen more than once but under ten times. The rearrangement links TRBV11-2 to TRBJ1-1; D is ambiguous. This CDR3 has 14 amino acids. Germline V CDR1 and CDR2: SGHAT, FQNNGV. The V and J ends lost 5 bases and 2 bases respectively, with 12 bases between them. The DNA for the CDR3 is TGTGCCAGCAGCACTCTGACGGGAAACACTGAAGCTTTCTTT. Amino acid sequence: CASSTLTGNTEAFF.

The DNA of the CDR3 is TGTGCCACCAGCAGAGATGGGGACAGGGACCAGCCCCAGCATTTT. It encodes CATSRDGDRDQPQHF. The V call is TRBV15, the J call TRBJ1-5; TRBD1 matches at 9 bases. The CDR3 extends over 15 amino acids. The germline gives CDR1 LNHNV, CDR2 YYDKDF (reference sequence). The junction had 4 bases not matched to a gene; V was cut back by 0 bases and J by 7 bases. The full variable domain, completed using reference TRBV15 and TRBJ1-5, is DAMVIQNPRYQVTQFGKPVTLSCSQTLNHNVMYWYQQKSSQAPKLLFHYYDKDFNNEADTPDNFQSRRPNTSFCFLDIRSPGLGDTAMYLCATSRDGDRDQPQHFGDGTRLSIL.

J is TRBJ1-1 and V is TRBV2, with a possible D match to TRBD1 (6 bases). V was pared by 6 bases and J by 3 bases, with 17 bases between. CDR1 and CDR2 (germline): SNHLY, FYNNEI. The CDR3 consists of 15 residues. The DNA for the CDR3 is TGTGCCAGCAGGCGTGGACAGTTTGAGGACACTGAAGCTTTCTTT. Amino acid sequence: CASRRGQFEDTEAFF. The complete variable domain, with remaining parts taken from reference TRBV2 and TRBJ1-1, reads EPEVTQTPSHQVTQMGQEVILRCVPISNHLYFYWYRQILGQKVEFLVSFYNNEISEKSEIFDDQFSVERPDGSNFTLKIRSTKLEDSAMYFCASRRGQFEDTEAFFGQGTRLTVV.

This chain links TRBV11-2 with TRBJ2-5; D uncertain. This CDR3 spans 14 amino acids. V was pared by 3 bases and J by 5 bases, with 13 bases between. Germline CDR1 reads SGHAT; CDR2 reads FQNNGV. CDR3 sequence: CASSFFLSRETQYF. In DNA form, the CDR3 reads TGTGCCAGCAGCTTTTTCCTCTCCAGGGAGACCCAGTACTTC.